The source of this T cell receptor (beta chain) is a study of CD8 T cells in Susac syndrome. The CDR3 consists of 11 residues. The V end was cut by 3 bases, the J end by 1 base, with 1 base between. The germline gives CDR1 MDHEN, CDR2 SYDVKM. Random hexamers primed reverse transcription of about 0.5 to 1 ug RNA. TCRdb processed the immunoSEQ multiplex PCR reads anew with MiXCR; each CDR3 protein has one entry. The data show under 95,000 distinct CDR3 sequences, 85% to 95% seen once. The sequence derives from a human donor with Susac syndrome. Sequencing used CD4+ T cells from PBMCs. The rearrangement joins TRBV28 to TRBJ2-7, with D unclear. The CDR3 here is CASSFSYEQYF. CDR3 DNA sequence: TGTGCCAGCAGTTTTTCCTACGAGCAGTACTTC.